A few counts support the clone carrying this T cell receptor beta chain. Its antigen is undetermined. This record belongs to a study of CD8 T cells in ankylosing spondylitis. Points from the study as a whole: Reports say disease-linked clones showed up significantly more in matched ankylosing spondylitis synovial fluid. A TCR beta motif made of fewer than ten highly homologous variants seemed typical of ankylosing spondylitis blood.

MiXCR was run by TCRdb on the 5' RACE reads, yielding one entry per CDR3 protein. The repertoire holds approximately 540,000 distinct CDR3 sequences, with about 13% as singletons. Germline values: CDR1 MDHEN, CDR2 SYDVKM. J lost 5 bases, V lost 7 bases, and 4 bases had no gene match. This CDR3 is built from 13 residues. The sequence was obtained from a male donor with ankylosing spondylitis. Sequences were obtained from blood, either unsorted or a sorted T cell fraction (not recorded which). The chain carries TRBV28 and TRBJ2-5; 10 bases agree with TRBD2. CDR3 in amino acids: CASMSGRGETQYF. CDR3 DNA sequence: TGTGCCAGCATGAGCGGGAGGGGGGAGACCCAGTACTTC.